These T cell receptor beta chains were read from a single sample in a study of CD8+CD57+ T cells in acquired aplastic anemia. MiXCR, run by TCRdb on the reads, gives a single entry per CDR3 protein. The sample comprises roughly 500,000 distinct CDR3 sequences, about a third of which are singletons, and approximately 0.82% rests with the top ten. The sequencing sample was made of sorted CD4+, CD8+, or CD8+CD57+ T cells (not recorded which) from PBMCs. The receptors here all came from a human donor with aplastic anemia. CDR3s include the opening cysteine and the closing phenylalanine or tryptophan. D genes are given only for firm matches. Clone size is shown for a subset of rows, as once, few, many or a class of expanded clone.

TRBV7-2	TRBJ1-1	-	-	CASSLFAGVNTEAFF	TGTGCCAGCAGCTTGTTCGCGGGGGTGAACACTGAAGCTTTCTTT
TRBV2	TRBJ2-7	-	many	CASSETGISYEQYF	TGTGCCAGCAGTGAAACAGGGATCTCCTACGAGCAGTACTTC
TRBV5-4	TRBJ1-1	-	-	CASSTRGTEAFF	TGTGCCAGCAGCACCAGGGGAACTGAAGCTTTCTTT
TRBV7-6	TRBJ1-1	-	-	CASSLVAGQNTEAFF	TGTGCCAGCAGCTTAGTCGCCGGACAGAACACTGAAGCTTTCTTT
TRBV25-1	TRBJ1-6	-	many	CASSGLGGNSPLHF	TGTGCCAGCAGTGGGCTGGGGGGTAATTCACCCCTCCACTTT
TRBV29-1	TRBJ1-4	-	many	CSVDVQGNEKLFF	TGCAGCGTTGATGTGCAGGGTAATGAAAAACTGTTTTTT
TRBV3-1	TRBJ1-2	-	few	CASSQSRDIHGYTF	TGTGCCAGCAGCCAAAGCCGGGACATCCATGGCTACACCTTC
TRBV7-3	TRBJ2-3	-	many	CASSLRGVDTQYF	TGTGCCAGCAGCTTAAGGGGAGTAGATACGCAGTATTTT
TRBV2	TRBJ1-5	TRBD1	many	CASKSSGTGHQPQHF	TGTGCCAGCAAATCATCCGGGACAGGGCATCAGCCCCAGCATTTT
TRBV20-1	TRBJ1-5	-	many	CSARRQYSNQPQHF	TGCAGTGCTAGGAGGCAGTATAGCAATCAGCCCCAGCATTTT
TRBV2	TRBJ2-7	-	-	CASSSWDSGLEQYF	TGTGCCAGCAGCTCTTGGGACTCGGGGCTCGAGCAGTACTTC
TRBV19	TRBJ2-5	-	-	CASSRLVGTQETQYF	TGTGCCAGTAGTAGATTAGTCGGGACCCAAGAGACCCAGTACTTC